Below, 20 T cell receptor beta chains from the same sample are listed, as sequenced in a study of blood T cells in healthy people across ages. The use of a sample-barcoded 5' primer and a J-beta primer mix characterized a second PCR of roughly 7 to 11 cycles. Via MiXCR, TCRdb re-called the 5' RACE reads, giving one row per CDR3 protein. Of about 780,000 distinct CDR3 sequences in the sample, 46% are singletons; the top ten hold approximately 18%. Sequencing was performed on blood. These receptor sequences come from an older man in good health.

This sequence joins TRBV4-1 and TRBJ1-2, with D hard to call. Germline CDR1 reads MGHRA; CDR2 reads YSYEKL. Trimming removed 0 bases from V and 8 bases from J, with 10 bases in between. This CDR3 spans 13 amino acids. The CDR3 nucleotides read TGCGCCAGCAGCCAAGACGGGAGGGCGGGCTACACCTTC. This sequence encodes CASSQDGRAGYTF.

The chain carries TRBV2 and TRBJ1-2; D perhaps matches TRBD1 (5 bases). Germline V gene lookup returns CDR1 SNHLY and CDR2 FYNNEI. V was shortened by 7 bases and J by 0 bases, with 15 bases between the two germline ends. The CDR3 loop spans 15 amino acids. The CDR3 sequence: CASTYDSEANYGYTF. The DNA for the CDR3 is TGTGCCAGCACCTATGACAGCGAGGCTAACTATGGCTACACCTTC. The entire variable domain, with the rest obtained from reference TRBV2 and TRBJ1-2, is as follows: EPEVTQTPSHQVTQMGQEVILRCVPISNHLYFYWYRQILGQKVEFLVSFYNNEISEKSEIFDDQFSVERPDGSNFTLKIRSTKLEDSAMYFCASTYDSEANYGYTFGSGTRLTVV.

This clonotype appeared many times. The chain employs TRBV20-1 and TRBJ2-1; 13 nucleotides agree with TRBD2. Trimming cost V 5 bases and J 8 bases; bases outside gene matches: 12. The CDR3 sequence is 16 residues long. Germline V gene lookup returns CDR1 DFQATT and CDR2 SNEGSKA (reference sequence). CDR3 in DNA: TGCAGTGCTGACTCCGGGACTAGCGGGAACTATTATGAGCAGTTCTTC. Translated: CSADSGTSGNYYEQFF.

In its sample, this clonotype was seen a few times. This CDR3 reads CAWDRSRNTGELFF. The CDR3, as DNA: TGTGCCTGGGACAGGAGCCGGAACACCGGGGAGCTGTTTTTT. The rearrangement joins TRBV30 to TRBJ2-2, with D maybe TRBD1 (6 bases). The CDR3 extends over 14 amino acids. Trimming removed 5 bases at V and 1 base at J, with 11 bases between. Germline V CDR1 and CDR2: GTSNPN, SVGIG (reference sequence).

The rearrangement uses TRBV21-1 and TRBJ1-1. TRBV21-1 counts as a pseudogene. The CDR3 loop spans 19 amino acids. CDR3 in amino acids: CASSSPEGLRPTLNTEAFF. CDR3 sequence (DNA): TGTGCCAGCAGCTCACCTGAGGGATTAAGACCGACCCTGAACACTGAAGCTTTCTTT.

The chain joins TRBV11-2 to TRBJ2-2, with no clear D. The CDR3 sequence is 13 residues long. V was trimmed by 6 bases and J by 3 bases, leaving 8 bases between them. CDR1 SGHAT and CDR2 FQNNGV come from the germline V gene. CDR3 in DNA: TGTGCCAGCAGACCGCTCGACACCGGGGAGCTGTTTTTT. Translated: CASRPLDTGELFF.

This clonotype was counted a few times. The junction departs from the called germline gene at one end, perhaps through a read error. The CDR3, as DNA: TGTAGTGCTACAGGTCCTTTATCCTACGAGCAGTACTTC. Translating gives CSATGPLSYEQYF. The gene calls are TRBV20-1 and TRBJ2-7, with D tentatively TRBD1 (5 bases). Germline V lookup: CDR1 DFQATT, CDR2 SNEGSKA (reference sequence). This CDR3 region has 13 residues.

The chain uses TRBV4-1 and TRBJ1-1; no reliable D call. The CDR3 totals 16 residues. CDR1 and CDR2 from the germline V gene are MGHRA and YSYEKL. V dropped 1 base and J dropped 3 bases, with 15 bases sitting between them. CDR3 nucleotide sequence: TGCGCCAGCAGCCAAGGTTTCCTCGGGAGGGACACTGAAGCTTTCTTT. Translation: CASSQGFLGRDTEAFF.

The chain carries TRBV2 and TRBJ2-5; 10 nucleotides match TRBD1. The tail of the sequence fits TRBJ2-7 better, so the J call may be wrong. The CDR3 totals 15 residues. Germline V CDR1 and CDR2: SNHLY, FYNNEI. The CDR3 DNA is TGTGCCAGCAGTGAAATTTGGACAGGGGGCTACGAGCAGTACTTC. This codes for CASSEIWTGGYEQYF.

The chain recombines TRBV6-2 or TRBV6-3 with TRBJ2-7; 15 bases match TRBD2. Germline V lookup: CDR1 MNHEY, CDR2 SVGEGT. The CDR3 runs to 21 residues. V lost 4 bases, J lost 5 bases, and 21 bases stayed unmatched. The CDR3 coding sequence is TGTGCCAGCAGTTCCCCCACACCGGGACTAGCGGGAGGTCCCTCAGGCCACGAGCAGTACTTC. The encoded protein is CASSSPTPGLAGGPSGHEQYF.

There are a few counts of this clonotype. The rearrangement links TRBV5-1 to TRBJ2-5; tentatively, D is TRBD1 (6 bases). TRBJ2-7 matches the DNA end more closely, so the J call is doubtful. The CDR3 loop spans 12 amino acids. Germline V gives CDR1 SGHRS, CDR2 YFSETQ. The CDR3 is CATSDSRNEQYF. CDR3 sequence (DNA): TGCGCCACCTCGGACAGTCGCAACGAGCAGTACTTC.

The CDR3 loop is CSVAPVAVPETQYF. The CDR3, as DNA: TGCAGCGTTGCCCCTGTAGCCGTCCCAGAGACCCAGTACTTC. This chain joins TRBV29-1 and TRBJ2-7; D unclear. The tail of the sequence fits TRBJ2-5 better, so the J call may be wrong. The CDR3 is made up of 14 amino acids. Germline assignment: CDR1 SQVTM and CDR2 ANQGSEA.

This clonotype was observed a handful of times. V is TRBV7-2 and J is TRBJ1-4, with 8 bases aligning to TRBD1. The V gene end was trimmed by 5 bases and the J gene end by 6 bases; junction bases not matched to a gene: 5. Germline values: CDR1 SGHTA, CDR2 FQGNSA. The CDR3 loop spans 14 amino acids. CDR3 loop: CASSSGQGDEKLFF. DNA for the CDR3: TGTGCCAGCAGCAGCGGACAGGGAGATGAAAAACTGTTTTTT.

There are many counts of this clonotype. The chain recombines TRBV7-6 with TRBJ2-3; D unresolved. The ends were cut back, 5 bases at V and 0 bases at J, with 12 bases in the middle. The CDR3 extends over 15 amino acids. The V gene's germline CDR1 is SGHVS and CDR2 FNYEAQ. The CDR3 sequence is CASSPPKGSTDTQYF. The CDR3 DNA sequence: TGTGCCAGCAGCCCTCCTAAGGGCAGCACAGATACGCAGTATTTT.

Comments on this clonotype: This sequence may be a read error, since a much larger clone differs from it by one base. The CDR3 DNA reads as TGTGCCAGCAGCACCGGGGCTAGCGGGAGGTTAGATACGCAGTATTTT. Its protein product is CASSTGASGRLDTQYF. V gene TRBV7-3 combines with J gene TRBJ2-3, with TRBD2 matching over 11 bases. The CDR3 length is 16 residues. Trimming took 5 bases from V and 5 from J; bases not matched to a gene: 9. Germline-derived CDR1 and CDR2 are SGHTA and FQGTGA.

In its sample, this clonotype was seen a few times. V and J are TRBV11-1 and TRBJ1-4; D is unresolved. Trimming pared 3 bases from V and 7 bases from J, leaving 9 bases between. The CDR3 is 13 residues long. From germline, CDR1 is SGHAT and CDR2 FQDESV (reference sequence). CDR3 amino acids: CASSFTPTEKLFF. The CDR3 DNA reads TGTGCCAGCAGCTTTACCCCCACTGAAAAACTGTTTTTT.

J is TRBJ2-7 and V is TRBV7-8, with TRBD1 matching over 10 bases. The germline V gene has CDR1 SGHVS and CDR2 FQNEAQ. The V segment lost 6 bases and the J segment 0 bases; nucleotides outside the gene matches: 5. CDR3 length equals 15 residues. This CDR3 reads CASRPGTGASYEQYF. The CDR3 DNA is TGTGCCAGCAGACCCGGGACAGGGGCCTCCTACGAGCAGTACTTC.

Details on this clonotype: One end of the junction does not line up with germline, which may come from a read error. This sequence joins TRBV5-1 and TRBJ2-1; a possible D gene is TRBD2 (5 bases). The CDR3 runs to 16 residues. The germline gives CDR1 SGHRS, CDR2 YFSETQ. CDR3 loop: CASSPGLHSSYNERFF. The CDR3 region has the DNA TGCGCCAGCAGCCCCGGACTTCATAGCTCCTACAATGAGCGGTTCTTC.

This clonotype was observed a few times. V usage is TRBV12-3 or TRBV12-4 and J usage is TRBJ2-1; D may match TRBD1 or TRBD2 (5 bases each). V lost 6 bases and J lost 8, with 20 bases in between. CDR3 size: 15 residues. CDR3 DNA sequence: TGTGCCAGCAGCCAACCAGGGACCCCGGGGTATGAGCAGTTCTTC. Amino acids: CASSQPGTPGYEQFF.

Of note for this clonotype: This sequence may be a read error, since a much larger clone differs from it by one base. The CDR3 is CAISESNNEQYF. The DNA of the CDR3 is TGTGCCATCAGTGAGTCCAACAATGAGCAGTACTTC. The rearrangement uses TRBV10-3 and TRBJ2-1; D remains ambiguous. The J call may be in error: the DNA end matches TRBJ2-7 better. CDR3 length equals 12 residues. Germline V gives CDR1 ENHRY, CDR2 SYGVKD.